This entry concerns a single T cell receptor (beta chain). Its antigen is as yet unknown. The ends were cut back, 1 base at V and 1 base at J, with 7 bases in the middle. The CDR3 runs to 14 residues. Germline CDR1 MNHNS, CDR2 SASEGT. The data are from a study of T-cell reconstitution after alpha-beta-depleted transplantation in children. Whole-study findings and limits: Reportedly, alpha-beta T cells present about two months post-transplant originated from several hundred expanded clones of graft origin. T-cell counts and diversity at one year following transplant were attributed mainly to newly produced T cells.

The TCRbeta library incorporated unique molecular identifiers. Each CDR3 protein is one row after TCRdb ran MiXCR on the PCR reads. Here the sample spans approximately 170,000 distinct CDR3 sequences, 11% being singletons. This rearrangement joins TRBV6-1 to TRBJ2-5, with no clear D. This sequence originates from a boy younger than 10 with acute myeloid leukemia, due to receive a stem cell transplant. Sequenced here: PBMCs, sampled before TCRalphabeta/CD19-depleted stem cell transplant. CDR3 coding DNA: TGTGCCAGCAGTGAAGAGGTCAGCCAAGAGACCCAGTACTTC. It encodes CASSEEVSQETQYF.